This TCR beta chain was observed in a study of beta chain features in type 1 diabetes. Each population that was sorted was more than 95% pure. The isolated RNA, all of it, was reverse transcribed, so expressed TCRB transcripts were what got sequenced. Assay used: immunoSEQ multiplex PCR; TCRdb lists only in-frame clones, some missing. The sample lists 200,000 to 250,000 clones; roughly two thirds were seen once. The CDR3 totals 13 residues. From germline, CDR1 is SGHDN and CDR2 FVKESK. V was clipped by 0 bases and J by 16 bases, with 16 bases between them. This TCR was recovered from a man aged 25 to 45 in good health. J is TRBJ2-1 and V is TRBV14; tentatively, D is TRBD1 or TRBD2 (5 bases each). Sequences were obtained from naive CD4+ T cells from blood. The CDR3 coding sequence is TGTGCCAGCAGCCAAGAATACGGGACCCGGCTCTTCTTC. This codes for CASSQEYGTRLFF.